This TCR beta chain was profiled in a study of blood T cells in healthy people across ages (dated by TCRdb to about 2015). About the study as a whole: In model experiments, template switching captured about one uniquely barcoded TCR beta cDNA molecule for every two T cells. Using deep sequencing normalized with unique cDNA molecular identifiers, the study measured how TCR beta repertoire diversity changes with age. The donors were divided into four age groups: young (average about 16 years), middle-aged (about 39), aged (about 60) and long-lived (82). Donors of different ages were randomly distributed across sequencing lanes to avoid experimental bias. For two donors (one aged 18 to 30 and one aged 80 or older), the study analyzed two additional independent replicas of 1 million unique cDNA reads from the same blood draw. Overall results and qualifications from the work: Compared with the aged group, the long-lived group had more naive CD4+ T cells, fewer expanded clones and increased TCR diversity, a pattern suggesting age selection. The CMV infection status of donors was not known, potentially confounding age-related changes in expanded clonotypes. There was a strong correlation between observed TCR beta diversity and the percentage of naive T cells measured by flow cytometry. As age increased, observed TCR beta diversity per million T cells dropped in a roughly linear way, and a significant reduction was already evident by age around 41. Estimates of total diversity based on one million sequenced T cells were considered lower bounds and underestimates. Conclusive comparison of naive and antigen-experienced compartments was prevented by the profiling of bulk unsorted PBMCs.

This clonotype has a count of ten or more. It lacks a known antigen. No base quality information exists; no much larger clone differs at one position. The library was obtained by 5' RACE. Reads for this sample came from an Illumina HiSeq 2500. The second PCR ran for about 7 to 11 cycles and used a J-beta primer mix along with a sample-barcoded 5' primer. A template-switch 5' adaptor carrying 12 random nucleotides introduced a unique molecular identifier onto each TCR beta cDNA molecule. Each sample yielded at least 2.5 million CDR3-containing paired-end reads. All of the RNA was converted into first-strand cDNA using the Mint cDNA synthesis kit, with a TRBC-specific oligonucleotide serving as the primer. Following uracil-DNA glycosylase treatment, a first 18-cycle PCR with universal primers M1SS and BC2_uni_R was performed on all cDNA. The study's processing was this. For normalization, 1 million high-quality reads, each with a distinct molecular identifier, were randomly selected from each sample. Instead of being binned into consensus sequences, reads that shared molecular identifiers were thrown out. CDR3 identification, clonotype clustering and error correction used MiTCR with a Q25 quality threshold and the strictest error-elimination algorithm. Lower-bound total TCR beta diversity was estimated with a nonparametric unseen species model using Euler transformation. Starting from the raw public reads, TCRdb applied fastp trimming at Q25, assembled clones with MiXCR and retained in-frame beta chains. Each CDR3 protein appears once, grouped with its most common genes and DNA. Here the V and J calls rest on TCRdb's processing, not on the authors' analysis. This sample comprises around 870,000 distinct CDR3 sequences, 29% of them detected only once. Approximately 15% of the sample belongs to the ten largest clones.

The donors were about 40 Caucasian individuals from Russia, aged about 6 to 95 years, who were systemically healthy. About 9.1 milliliters of peripheral blood were collected from each donor into EDTA-treated Vacutainer tubes. Ficoll-Paque density-gradient centrifugation was used to isolate PBMCs, with at least 6.5 million per sample. Trizol reagent was used to extract total RNA from the PBMCs, yielding at least 6 micrograms per sample. The percentages of naive CD45RAhigh/CD27high T cells were determined by flow cytometry on a PBMC aliquot from every donor. The CDR3, cysteine through phenylalanine, is 12 amino acids long. This entry keeps only the CDR3 DNA: 36 bases, framed from base 1. As encoded in the germline V gene (reference sequence), CDR1 is DFQATT while CDR2 is SNEGSKA. A distance of 12 bases separates the germline ends of V and J, which lose 5 bases and 7 bases respectively.

The receptor's source is a woman of 80 years or more in good health. Sequencing input: blood. The chain joins TRBV20-1 to TRBJ2-1; the D segment cannot be called with confidence. CDR3 reads: CSAVARRNEQFF. The sequenced DNA is TGCAGTGCTGTCGCGCGACGGAATGAGCAGTTCTTC.